The T cell receptor beta chain under discussion was sequenced for a study of T cells in Graves' hyperthyroidism and ophthalmopathy. Study conclusions and caveats: Using 13 V-J features, a model discriminated ophthalmopathy from stable hyperthyroidism. Blood shared most expanded thyroid clonotypes above 0.001.

The CDR3 regions of TCR beta were amplified from RNA transcripts. First-round RT-PCR of the TCR CDR3 relied on the HTBI primer set. Each CDR3 protein is one row after TCRdb ran MiXCR on the multiplex PCR reads. The data contain under 300,000 distinct CDR3 sequences, more than 14% of them seen just once; the ten biggest clones take up roughly 13%. Trimming took 1 base from V and 5 from J, leaving 17 bases between them. From germline, CDR1 is GTSNPN and CDR2 SVGIG (reference sequence). The CDR3 totals 15 residues. Thyroid ultrasound, orbital computed tomography, clinical symptoms, and serum thyroxine and TRAb underpinned diagnoses. Preceding any ophthalmopathy symptoms, the blood sample dates from first hyperthyroidism diagnosis. This clonotype showed up many times. Its matching antigen is unknown.

Sequencing was performed on blood. The chain employs TRBV30 and TRBJ2-5; tentatively, D is TRBD2 (6 bases). The receptor was derived from a middle-aged woman with Graves' hyperthyroidism that later progressed to Graves' ophthalmopathy. Written as DNA, the CDR3 is TGTGCCTGGAGTGGTTCATCCGCCCGGGGGGAGACCCAGTACTTC. It codes for CAWSGSSARGETQYF.